This T cell receptor (beta chain) was documented in a study of cytomegalovirus exposure and HLA in healthy donors. Study overall: The roughly 670 first-cohort repertoires shared a platform with the 130 or so validation repertoires, as reported in a later analysis. Whole-study findings and limits: Cytomegalovirus status was reportedly diagnosed by the classifier with high sensitivity and specificity.

The CDR3 covers 14 residues. Trimming at V came to 0 bases and at J to 5 bases, leaving 4 bases not matched to a gene. Looked up from germline, CDR1 is SGDLS and CDR2 is YYNGEE. The table came from immunoSEQ multiplex PCR; TCRdb's copy has only in-frame clones and leaves some out. The sample records roughly 310,000 clones, approximately 91% being singletons. A word on this clone: What it recognizes is unknown.

The TCR was taken from a man aged 25 to 40 in good health and CMV-seronegative. The rearrangement uses TRBV9 and TRBJ1-2; 7 positions match TRBD1. Sequencing used PBMCs. In DNA form, the CDR3 reads TGTGCCAGCAGCGTAGGGTCAGGGGGATATGGCTACACCTTC. Residues: CASSVGSGGYGYTF.